This T cell receptor beta chain was observed in a study of control samples from healthy donors and cancer patients. Using immunoSEQ multiplex PCR, the repertoire was profiled, and TCRdb retains in-frame clones only, with some absent. Of about 80,000 clones detected, nearly 90% appear once; the ten largest clones hold 4.5% to 6%. Unmatched junction bases numbered 8, after V lost 3 bases and J lost 8 bases. CDR1 and CDR2 (germline): SGHTA, FQGNSA. CDR3 length: 15 amino acids. This sequence was found in a woman aged 50 to 65 in good health. The chain couples TRBV7-2 to TRBJ2-2, with 8 bases identical to TRBD1. Sequenced sample: blood. CDR3 loop: CASSFGTGQGGELFF. The CDR3 DNA follows: TGTGCCAGCAGCTTCGGTACAGGACAGGGTGGGGAGCTGTTTTTT.